The 3 T cell receptor beta chains below all came from one sample that was sequenced in a study of shared clonotypes between healthy human individuals. Sequencing used immunoSEQ multiplex PCR; TCRdb keeps in-frame clones, though not all of them. The sample holds a few hundred thousand clones; roughly 78% are singletons and the top ten take roughly 12%. Sequencing was performed on PBMCs. These receptors were obtained from a woman aged 35 to 49 in good health. Some clones in this sample may be carry-over from other donors' samples.

The chain carries TRBV30 and TRBJ1-1; 8 bases are a match to TRBD1. Germline lookup yields CDR1 GTSNPN and CDR2 SVGIG (reference sequence). J gave up 10 bases and V 2 bases, and 9 bases lay outside the gene matches. The CDR3 covers 13 residues. The CDR3: CAWSRQGPSRAFF. The CDR3 coding sequence is TGTGCCTGGAGTCGACAGGGGCCGAGTCGAGCTTTCTTT.

The chain carries TRBV18 and TRBJ1-3, with no clear D. The CDR3 runs to 16 residues. With 3 bases removed from V and 2 bases from J, the gap between germline ends came to 14 bases. Germline-derived CDR1 and CDR2 are KGHSH and LQKENI. The CDR3 is CASSPEGRGTGNTIYF. CDR3 nucleotides: TGTGCCAGCTCACCGGAAGGGCGCGGGACTGGAAACACCATATATTTT.

Of note for this clone: This likely stems from a read error, as it lies one base from a far larger clone. The chain recombines TRBV7-2 with TRBJ1-1, with D hard to call. The CDR3 contains 13 residues. Trimming stripped 1 base from V and 0 bases from J, with 3 bases between. Germline CDR1 and CDR2: SGHTA and FQGNSA. The DNA of the CDR3 is TGTGCCAGCAGCTTAGACCTGAACACTGAAGCTTTCTTT. Its translation: CASSLDLNTEAFF.